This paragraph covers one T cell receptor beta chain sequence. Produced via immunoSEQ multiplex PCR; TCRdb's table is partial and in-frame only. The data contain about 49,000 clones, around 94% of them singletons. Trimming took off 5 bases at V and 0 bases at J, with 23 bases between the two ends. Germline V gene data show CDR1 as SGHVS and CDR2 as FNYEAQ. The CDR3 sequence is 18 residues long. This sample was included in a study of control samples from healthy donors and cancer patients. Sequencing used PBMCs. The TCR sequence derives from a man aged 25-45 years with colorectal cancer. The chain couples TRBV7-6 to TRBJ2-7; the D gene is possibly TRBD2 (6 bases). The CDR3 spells CASSPSGSGDSYSYEQYF. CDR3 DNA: TGTGCCAGCAGCCCCTCAGGTAGCGGAGACAGCTACTCCTACGAGCAGTACTTC.